Given below is one T cell receptor beta chain in context. These data are taken from a study of pediatric ulcerative colitis. In germline, CDR1 is MNHEY, CDR2 SMNVEV (reference sequence). Trimming left V 4 bases short and J 3 bases short, with 10 bases between. The CDR3 has 14 residues. Profiling relied on immunoSEQ multiplex PCR, and the TCRdb table lists in-frame clones only, not all of them. The sample holds roughly 64,000 clones, about 86% seen once. The clonotype was recovered from a boy between 10 and 17 years old with severe ulcerative colitis. The sequenced material came from blood. V is TRBV27 and J is TRBJ2-1; D remains unclear. The DNA for the CDR3 is TGTGCCAGCAGTTCTCCGAGAGTCTACAATGAGCAGTTCTTC. This sequence encodes CASSSPRVYNEQFF.